Following are 9 T cell receptor beta chains from one sample sequenced in a study of beta chain features in type 1 diabetes. Study findings and constraints: There was a moderate but significant shortening of TCRB CDR3s in all four CD4+ subsets of Type 1 diabetes patients.

Sequenced material consisted of expressed TCRB transcripts (all of the isolated RNA was reverse transcribed). Here immunoSEQ multiplex PCR was the method, and the copy in TCRdb shows in-frame clones only, minus some. Of around 150,000 clones listed, roughly 10% were seen once; the top ten hold 0.7%. No antigen has been assigned to these receptors. The sequenced sample consisted of central memory CD4+ T cells from blood. All receptors derive from a woman younger than 45 with type 1 diabetes.

This clone was detected many times. CDR3 loop: CASITRENEQFF. The CDR3 bases are TGTGCCAGCATTACACGGGAGAATGAGCAGTTCTTC. The chain is built from TRBV28 and TRBJ2-1; possibly TRBD2 for D (6 bases). The CDR3 loop spans 12 amino acids. Between the trimmed V and J ends, which lost 7 bases and 7 bases, there was a span of 11 bases. CDR1 and CDR2 from the germline V gene are MDHEN and SYDVKM.

This clone showed up just a few times. This sequence joins TRBV18 and TRBJ2-1, with 7 bases fitting TRBD2. This CDR3 comprises 13 residues. CDR1 is KGHSH, CDR2 LQKENI, per germline. V trimming: 4 bases; J trimming: 8 bases; junction bases outside the gene matches: 5. In DNA, the CDR3 is TGTGCCAGCTCACTAGGGCGGGAGCATGAGCAGTTCTTC. Its translation: CASSLGREHEQFF.

This clone was detected a few times. J is TRBJ2-3 and V is TRBV7-3; the match to TRBD2 covers 7 bases. Trimming removed 4 bases from V and 4 bases from J; junction bases left unmatched: 2. The CDR3 is made up of 13 amino acids. Germline V gene lookup returns CDR1 SGHTA and CDR2 FQGTGA. This CDR3 reads CASSSAGADTQYF. For the CDR3, the DNA is TGTGCCAGCAGCTCCGCGGGAGCAGATACGCAGTATTTT.

This clone was seen a handful of times. The V and J genes are TRBV5-4 and TRBJ2-1, with D possibly being TRBD2 (6 bases). The CDR3 covers 14 residues. In germline, CDR1 is SGHNT, CDR2 YYREEE (reference sequence). The V end was cut by 4 bases, the J end by 0 bases, with 8 bases between. CDR3 DNA: TGTGCCAGCAGCGGAGGGAGCTCCTACAATGAGCAGTTCTTC. It yields the protein CASSGGSSYNEQFF.

The rearrangement joins TRBV10-3 to TRBJ2-7; the D gene is possibly TRBD1 (6 bases). This CDR3 is built from 12 residues. Germline assignment: CDR1 ENHRY and CDR2 SYGVKD. The V gene lost 5 bases and the J gene lost 6 bases, with 11 bases spanning the gap. As DNA, the CDR3 is TGTGCCATCAGTTCGGACAGCCCCGAGCAGTACTTC. It encodes CAISSDSPEQYF.

The DNA of the CDR3 is TGTGCCAGCTCACTCTTGGGACAGGAAAATGAAAAACTGTTTTTT. Protein sequence: CASSLLGQENEKLFF. This chain joins TRBV18 and TRBJ1-4, with 8 positions matching TRBD1. The trim removed 4 bases at V and 5 bases at J, leaving 6 bases unmatched. The CDR3 covers 15 residues. From germline, CDR1 is KGHSH and CDR2 LQKENI.

This clone has a count of ten or more. The V call is TRBV7-9, the J call TRBJ1-2, with 7 positions matching TRBD1. This CDR3 has 13 residues. Trimming took 5 bases from V and 3 from J; bases not matched to a gene: 3. Germline V gene lookup returns CDR1 SEHNR and CDR2 FQNEAQ (reference sequence). This CDR3 reads CASSPGQDYGYTF. The DNA of the CDR3 is TGTGCCAGCAGCCCTGGACAGGACTATGGCTACACCTTC.

Only a few counts were recorded for this clone. This chain connects TRBV11-2 to TRBJ2-7; TRBD2 might be the D (5 bases). Trimming shortened V by 0 bases and J by 5 bases, and 17 bases separated the two germline ends. The CDR3 contains 16 residues. CDR1 is SGHAT and CDR2 is FQNNGV in the germline V gene. CDR3 amino acids: CASSLEGLLASHEQYF. DNA of the CDR3: TGTGCCAGCAGCTTAGAGGGGTTGCTAGCCAGCCACGAGCAGTACTTC.

There are a few counts of this clone. The CDR3 bases are TGTGCCAGTAGTATAACCCCCACAGGGGAAGAGACCCAGTACTTC. This gives the protein CASSITPTGEETQYF. The chain has TRBV19 and TRBJ2-5; 7 nucleotides match TRBD1. Germline V gives CDR1 LNHDA, CDR2 SQIVND (reference sequence). The CDR3 covers 15 residues. The J segment lost 3 bases and the V segment lost 2 bases, leaving 6 bases of the junction unmatched.